The 5 T cell receptor beta chains below come from one sample, sequenced in a study of OX40 agonist ivuxolimab in advanced cancers. Only in-frame clones appear in the TCRdb table, and some are missing; sequencing was by immunoSEQ multiplex PCR. Here the sample spans tens of thousands of clones, about four fifths being singletons. The sequencing used CD4+ or CD8+ T cells sorted from blood, collected in a trial of the OX40 agonist ivuxolimab. All receptors derive from an adult with an advanced solid tumor such as melanoma, head and neck, liver or kidney cancer.

The chain uses TRBV10-3 and TRBJ1-4, with D perhaps TRBD1 (5 bases). The germline V gene encodes CDR1 ENHRY and CDR2 SYGVKD. V lost 3 bases, J lost 1 base, and 9 bases lay in between. The length of the CDR3 is 15 residues. The CDR3 nucleotides read TGTGCCATCAGTGAAACAGGAGGAACTAATGAAAAACTGTTTTTT. As protein: CAISETGGTNEKLFF.

This clone was detected only once. V gene TRBV30 combines with J gene TRBJ2-3; 8 bases are shared with TRBD2. The V gene's germline CDR1 is GTSNPN and CDR2 SVGIG (reference sequence). The CDR3 contains 16 residues. After removal of 7 bases from V and 1 base from J, the junction contained 13 bases not matched to a gene. CDR3 sequence: CASNPQLADRTDTQYF. In DNA form, the CDR3 reads TGTGCCTCAAATCCCCAACTAGCGGACCGCACAGATACGCAGTATTTT.

The chain recombines TRBV6-5 with TRBJ2-7, with 9 nucleotides matching TRBD1. Germline V lookup: CDR1 MNHEY, CDR2 SVGAGI. Trimming took 5 bases from V and 2 from J; bases not matched to a gene: 4. CDR3 length: 14 residues. This chain's CDR3 is CASSDRGETYEQYF. CDR3 nucleotide sequence: TGTGCCAGCAGTGACAGGGGGGAGACCTACGAGCAGTACTTC.

This chain joins TRBV15 and TRBJ2-7, with unresolved D. Germline lookup yields CDR1 LNHNV and CDR2 YYDKDF (reference sequence). V lost 0 bases and J 0 bases, leaving 9 bases between the germline ends. The CDR3 loop spans 15 amino acids. The CDR3 DNA sequence: TGTGCCACCAGCAGAGATAGGTCAGTCTCCTACGAGCAGTACTTC. Its translation: CATSRDRSVSYEQYF.

Regarding this clone: An end of the junction differs from the germline gene, which may be a read error. The chain recombines TRBV9 with TRBJ1-1, with D perhaps TRBD1 (5 bases). The CDR3 runs to 10 residues. Germline CDR1 reads SGDLS; CDR2 reads YYNGEE. The CDR3, as DNA: TGTGCCAGCAGAAGTCGTCCGGGGGTATTT. Protein product: CASRSRPGVF.